This TCR beta chain was retrieved from a study of T-cell reconstitution after alpha-beta-depleted transplantation in children. General study points: Some patients' high day-60 TCRbeta diversity was attributed to recipient cells surviving conditioning. Alpha-beta T cells about two months after transplant reportedly derived from several hundred expanded graft clones. Newly made T cells mostly supplied T-cell counts and diversity one year after transplant.

Worth noting for this clonotype: Its specificity is unknown.

The authors prepared the TCRbeta library with unique molecular identifiers. TCRdb itself ran the PCR reads through MiXCR, one entry per CDR3 protein. The profile shows about 200,000 distinct CDR3 sequences, 6.6% of them singletons. V lost 3 bases to trimming and J lost 6 bases, with 15 bases between them. Per the germline V gene, CDR1 is GTSNPN and CDR2 is SVGIG (reference sequence). The CDR3 is made up of 14 amino acids. The chain recombines TRBV30 with TRBJ2-4, with D perhaps matching TRBD1 (5 bases). The sequences come from PBMCs, collected before TCRalphabeta/CD19-depleted stem cell transplant. The sequence was obtained from a boy under 10 years old with acute lymphoblastic leukemia, due to receive a stem cell transplant. CDR3 loop: CAWSAGKLGNIQYF. The CDR3 nucleotides are TGTGCCTGGAGCGCAGGGAAGCTTGGAAACATTCAGTACTTC.